A selection of T cell receptor beta chains follows, all from one sample in a study of T cell responses to AZD1222 COVID-19 vaccine. Only in-frame clones appear in the TCRdb table, and some are missing; sequencing was by immunoSEQ multiplex PCR. The sample records some 170,000 clones, approximately 90% being singletons. The sequencing used peripheral blood, collected 28 days after the second AZD1222 dose. The receptor source for this set is an adult who received the AZD1222 COVID-19 vaccine. CDR3s leave out the opening cysteine and the closing phenylalanine or tryptophan.

CDR3: ASSLMAGGTDTQY; V: TRBV7-9
CDR3: ASSVAVGYQETQY; V: TRBV9
CDR3: ASSFTGRTEAF; V: TRBV7-2
CDR3: AWSESTGANVLT; V: TRBV30
CDR3: ASRSVGLAGVEQY; V: TRBV6-5
CDR3: AWSYGQGRGEKLF; V: TRBV30
CDR3: ASSYEAGGLETQY; V: TRBV6-5
CDR3: ASSPMYGDYNEQF; V: TRBV18
CDR3: ASSPLGAGVAGELF; V: TRBV5-6
CDR3: ASSKQGMYNQPQH; V: TRBV6-5
CDR3: ASSPRQAPYNEQF; V: TRBV5-1
CDR3: ASSRDPGENYEQY; V: TRBV5-1
CDR3: ASSPPNRRNEQY; V: TRBV3-1/TRBV3-2
CDR3: ASSYPQGRNEKLF; V: TRBV6-6
CDR3: SARGLYGYT; V: TRBV20-1
CDR3: AISESRLAGGNEQF; V: TRBV10-3